This T cell receptor beta chain stems from a study of memory CD4+ T cells and cytomegalovirus serostatus. Whole-study results and caveats: CMV serostatus prediction reached median AUC around 0.94, or 0.89 with US-trained model.

The sort gate was single viable CD3+CD4+CD8-CD45RO+ cells for memory CD4+ T cells. Serostatus was set by detecting CMV pp150, pp28, p38, p52 IgG. After thawing, CD4+ T cells were positively selected. As for this clone: Its cognate antigen is unknown.

Trimming left V 0 bases short and J 1 base short, with 10 bases between. Per the germline V gene, CDR1 is GTSNPN and CDR2 is SVGIG (reference sequence). CDR3 length equals 15 residues. Sequencing used immunoSEQ multiplex PCR; TCRdb keeps in-frame clones, though not all of them. The data show around 62,000 clones, with about 75% seen just once and roughly 5% held by the top ten. This chain uses TRBV30 with TRBJ1-3; D is perhaps TRBD1 (6 bases). The TCR originated in an adult in good health and CMV-seropositive. Sequenced material: memory CD4+ T cells from blood. CDR3 loop: CAWSVGTLSGNTIYF. DNA of the CDR3: TGTGCCTGGAGTGTTGGGACACTATCTGGAAACACCATATATTTT.